This T cell receptor (beta chain) was identified during a study of beta chain bispecific antibodies for T cell cancers. The wider study: Healthy donor T cells cocultured with leukemia lines and bispecific antibodies. Notes on the study in general: The anti-TRBV5-5 antibody also binds TRBV5-6, a similar gene. The leukemia cells, rather than normal T cells, gave most of the targeted TRBV signal.

Expansion lasted around 3 days, with either anti-CD3 antibody OKT3 or CD3/CD28 beads. The CDR3 covers 16 residues. Germline V gene sequence: CDR1 DFQATT, CDR2 SNEGSKA (reference sequence). V was pared by 3 bases and J by 0 bases, with 15 bases between. TCRdb redid the calling of the 5' RACE reads with MiXCR, one entry per CDR3 protein. The sample has 9,000 or so distinct CDR3 sequences, 2% to 2.5% seen once; the top ten hold around 70%. There are a few counts of this clonotype. Its antigen is currently unknown. V is TRBV20-1 and J is TRBJ2-1; D could derive from TRBD1 or TRBD2 (5 bases each). Sequencing used T cells from a healthy donor cultured with Jurkat leukemia cells, obtained from a culture containing an anti-CD19 bispecific antibody. The sequence derives from a human donor in good health. Some clones in this sample may be carry-over from other donors' samples. The CDR3 bases are TGCAGTGCTAGCCCCATCCTTGGGGGCTCCTACAATGAGCAGTTCTTC. This translates into CSASPILGGSYNEQFF.